This TCR beta chain was sequenced during a study of lymphopenia after photon versus proton radiotherapy. V lost 0 bases and J lost 7, with 11 bases in between. Germline CDR1 and CDR2: GTSNPN and SVGIG (reference sequence). This CDR3 is 13 amino acids long. Assay: immunoSEQ multiplex PCR; the TCRdb copy retains only in-frame clones and omits some. The sample lists some 55,000 clones; 75% to 90% were seen once. Points on this clone: What it recognizes is unknown.

Study results and caveats: Proton therapy kept repertoires fairly stable, unlike photons, which gained effector/memory cells.

The chain employs TRBV30 and TRBJ2-3, with D tentatively TRBD1 (5 bases). The receptor comes from a man aged 35 to 55 with gastric cancer. The input for sequencing was peripheral blood, taken from a patient treated with photon-based radiotherapy. CDR3 nucleotide sequence: TGTGCCTGGAGTGTACCAGGGTTATATACGCAGTATTTT. This sequence encodes CAWSVPGLYTQYF.